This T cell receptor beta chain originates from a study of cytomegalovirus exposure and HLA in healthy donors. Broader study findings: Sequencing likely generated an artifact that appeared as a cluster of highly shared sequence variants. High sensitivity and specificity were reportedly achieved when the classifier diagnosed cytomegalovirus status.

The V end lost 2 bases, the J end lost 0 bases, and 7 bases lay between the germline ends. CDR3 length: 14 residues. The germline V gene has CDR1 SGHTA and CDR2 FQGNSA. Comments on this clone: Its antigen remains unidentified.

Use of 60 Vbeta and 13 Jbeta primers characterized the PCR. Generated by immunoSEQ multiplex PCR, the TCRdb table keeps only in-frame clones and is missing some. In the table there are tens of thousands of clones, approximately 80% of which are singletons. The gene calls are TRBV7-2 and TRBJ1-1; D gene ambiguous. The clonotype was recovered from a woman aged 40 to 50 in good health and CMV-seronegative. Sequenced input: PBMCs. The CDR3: CASSLHSMNTEAFF. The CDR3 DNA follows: TGTGCCAGCAGCTTACACAGCATGAACACTGAAGCTTTCTTT.